This T cell receptor (beta chain) was found in a study of beta chain features in type 1 diabetes. Study outcomes and limitations: Possibly, sequencing cDNA over-represented cells that had high TCR expression levels. All four CD4+ subsets of Type 1 diabetes patients contained TCRB CDR3s that were moderately but significantly shorter. Patients and controls would share equally any PCR tilt toward shorter templates. Diminished insertions and augmented deletions at VDJ junctions characterized type 1 diabetes patients.

At least ten counts were recorded for this clone. As yet, its antigen is unknown. Per donor, one heparinised blood draw averaged roughly 120 mL. TCRB transcripts that were expressed got sequenced, as all of the isolated RNA had been reverse transcribed. Data came from immunoSEQ multiplex PCR; TCRdb stores just in-frame clones and leaves some out. The sample holds about 370,000 clones, over 9% seen once. The TCR was taken from a man aged 25-40 years with type 1 diabetes. The sequenced sample consisted of central memory CD4+ T cells from blood.

In DNA, the CDR3 is TGTGCCAGCAGCTTAGGGCTGGCCACTGAAGCTTTCTTT. This codes for CASSLGLATEAFF. The chain carries TRBV11-2 and TRBJ1-1; D not certain. V was trimmed by 1 base and J by 4 bases, leaving 7 bases between them. Germline V gene lookup returns CDR1 SGHAT and CDR2 FQNNGV. This CDR3 has 13 amino acids. Using reference TRBV11-2 and TRBJ1-1 for the parts outside the CDR3, the full variable domain is EAGVAQSPRYKIIEKRQSVAFWCNPISGHATLYWYQQILGQGPKLLIQFQNNGVVDDSQLPKDRFSAERLKGVDSTLKIQPAKLEDSAVYLCASSLGLATEAFFGQGTRLTVV.